The 7 T cell receptor beta chains listed next were all sequenced from one sample in a study of T cells after yellow fever vaccination. TCRdb redid the calling of the 5' RACE reads with MiXCR, one entry per CDR3 protein. The data hold a few hundred thousand distinct CDR3 sequences, with less than 9.5% observed a single time. Sequenced material: PBMCs, taken more than 35 days after the first yellow fever vaccination. These TCRs come from a man aged 18 to 29 who received the YFV17D yellow fever vaccine.

The chain combines TRBV6-2 or TRBV6-3 with TRBJ2-1, with 7 bases matching TRBD2. CDR3 length: 14 residues. The V gene end was trimmed by 7 bases and the J gene end by 11 bases; junction bases not matched to a gene: 14. Germline lookup yields CDR1 MNHEY and CDR2 SVGEGT. The CDR3 coding sequence is TGTGCCAGCACCTTATGGGGGAGCGGGGACCAGCAGTTCTTC. Amino acids: CASTLWGSGDQQFF.

The J gene is TRBJ1-5, the V gene TRBV6-2 or TRBV6-3; D remains ambiguous. The germline V and J ends were trimmed by 10 bases and 5 bases, with 21 bases remaining between them. Per the germline V gene, CDR1 is MNHEY and CDR2 is SVGEGT. The CDR3 contains 15 residues. DNA of the CDR3: TGTGCCACCGTCGCGGTTTCGGGAAAGTATCAGCCCCAGCATTTT. It is translated as CATVAVSGKYQPQHF.

This clonotype appeared a few times. This rearrangement joins TRBV27 to TRBJ1-5, with D tentatively TRBD1 (5 bases). The ends were cut back, 1 base at V and 1 base at J, with 11 bases in the middle. Germline-derived CDR1 and CDR2 are MNHEY and SMNVEV (reference sequence). The CDR3 is 16 amino acids. CDR3 sequence: CASSLLSGHSNQPQHF. DNA of the CDR3: TGTGCCAGCAGTTTATTGTCGGGGCACAGCAATCAGCCCCAGCATTTT.

This chain links TRBV4-3 with TRBJ2-1, with 8 bases that match TRBD2. The germline gives CDR1 LGHNA, CDR2 YSLEER. This CDR3 is built from 15 residues. The J segment lost 8 bases and the V segment lost 1 base, leaving 7 bases of the junction unmatched. CDR3 loop: CASSQAGGGRDEQFF. The CDR3 DNA reads TGCGCCAGCAGCCAAGCTGGCGGGGGGCGGGATGAGCAGTTCTTC.

This clonotype was seen a handful of times. J is TRBJ2-3 and V is TRBV6-1; 7 bases map to TRBD2. This CDR3 spans 14 amino acids. Unmatched junction bases numbered 18, after V lost 10 bases and J lost 11 bases. The germline V gene has CDR1 MNHNS and CDR2 SASEGT. The CDR3, as DNA: TGTGCCACCCGCACCCGACTAGCCCGGCAGAAGCAGTATTTT. This encodes CATRTRLARQKQYF.

This clonotype showed up many times. V usage is TRBV5-1 and J usage is TRBJ2-1, with 7 bases aligning to TRBD1. With 3 bases clipped from V and 8 bases from J, the junction kept 5 bases outside the gene matches. Germline V gene data show CDR1 as SGHRS and CDR2 as YFSETQ. The CDR3 totals 13 residues. The CDR3 loop reads CASSYGTADEQFF. CDR3 DNA: TGCGCCAGCAGCTACGGGACAGCCGATGAGCAGTTCTTC.

The CDR3 loop reads CASSAGGFTGELFF. Here the CDR3 DNA reads TGTGCCAGTAGTGCAGGGGGCTTCACCGGGGAGCTGTTTTTT. This rearrangement joins TRBV19 to TRBJ2-2; 8 nucleotides line up with TRBD1. Germline trimming cut 5 bases from V and 4 bases from J; bases unmatched to any gene: 3. The CDR3 consists of 14 residues. The germline CDR1 and CDR2 sequences are LNHDA and SQIVND (reference sequence).